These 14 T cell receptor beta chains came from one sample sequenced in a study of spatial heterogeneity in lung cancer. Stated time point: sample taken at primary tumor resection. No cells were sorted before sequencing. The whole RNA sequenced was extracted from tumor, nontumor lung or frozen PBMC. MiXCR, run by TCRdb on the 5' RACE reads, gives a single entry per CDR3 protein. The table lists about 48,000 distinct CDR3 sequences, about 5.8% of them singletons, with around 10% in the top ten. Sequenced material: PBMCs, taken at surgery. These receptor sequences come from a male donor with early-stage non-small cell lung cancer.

CDR3 in amino acids: CSGGTGPTDTQYF. In DNA, the CDR3 is TGCAGTGGCGGGACAGGGCCCACAGATACGCAGTATTTT. V and J are TRBV20-1 and TRBJ2-3; 9 bases map to TRBD1. In germline, CDR1 is DFQATT, CDR2 SNEGSKA (reference sequence). Trimming removed 7 bases from V and 2 bases from J; junction bases left unmatched: 4. The CDR3 is made up of 13 amino acids.

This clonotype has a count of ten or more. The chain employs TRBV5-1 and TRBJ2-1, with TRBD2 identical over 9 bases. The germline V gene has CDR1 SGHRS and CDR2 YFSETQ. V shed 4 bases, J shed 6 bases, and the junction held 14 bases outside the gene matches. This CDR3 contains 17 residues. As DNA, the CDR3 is TGCGCCAGCAGCCGCGGGAATAGCGGGAGTGGTGGCAATGAGCAGTTCTTC. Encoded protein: CASSRGNSGSGGNEQFF.

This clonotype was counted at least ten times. The chain's CDR3 is CASSSGVWPDTQYF. The CDR3 DNA reads as TGTGCCAGCAGTTCAGGAGTCTGGCCAGATACGCAGTATTTT. The chain employs TRBV2 and TRBJ2-3; no clear D. The germline CDR1 and CDR2 sequences are SNHLY and FYNNEI. The germline V and J ends were trimmed by 5 bases and 4 bases, with 13 bases remaining between them. The CDR3 loop spans 14 amino acids.

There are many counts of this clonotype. CDR3: CSARASGRVNQPQHF. The CDR3 coding sequence is TGCAGTGCTAGAGCCTCAGGGAGGGTCAATCAGCCCCAGCATTTT. The chain has TRBV20-1 and TRBJ1-5, with a possible D match to TRBD1 (5 bases). The CDR3 sequence is 15 residues long. The V gene's germline CDR1 is DFQATT and CDR2 SNEGSKA (reference sequence). Trimming took off 1 base at V and 3 bases at J, with 13 bases between the two ends.

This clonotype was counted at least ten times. The CDR3 region has the DNA TGCAGTGCTTCGAGAGGCATCTATCAGCCCCAGCATTTT. Translation: CSASRGIYQPQHF. This sequence joins TRBV20-1 and TRBJ1-5; no definite D call. The germline V gene encodes CDR1 DFQATT and CDR2 SNEGSKA (reference sequence). Trimming left V 5 bases short and J 5 bases short, with 13 bases between. The CDR3 loop spans 13 amino acids.

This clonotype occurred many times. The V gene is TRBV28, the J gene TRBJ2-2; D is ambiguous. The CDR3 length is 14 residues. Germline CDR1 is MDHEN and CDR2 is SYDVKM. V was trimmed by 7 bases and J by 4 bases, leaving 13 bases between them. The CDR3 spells CASTALPFTGELFF. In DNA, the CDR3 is TGTGCCAGCACCGCTCTCCCTTTCACCGGGGAGCTGTTTTTT.

The CDR3 sequence is CASSYGRAETQYF. The CDR3 region has the DNA TGTGCCAGCAGTTATGGCAGGGCGGAGACCCAGTACTTC. J is TRBJ2-5 and V is TRBV6-5, with D possibly TRBD1 on 5 matching bases. Trimming left V 3 bases short and J 5 bases short, with 10 bases between. The length of the CDR3 is 13 residues. The germline CDR1 and CDR2 sequences are MNHEY and SVGAGI.

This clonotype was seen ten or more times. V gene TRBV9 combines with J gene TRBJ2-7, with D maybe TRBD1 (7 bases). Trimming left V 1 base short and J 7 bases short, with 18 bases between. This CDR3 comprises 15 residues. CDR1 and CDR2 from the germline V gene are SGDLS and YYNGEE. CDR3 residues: CASSVSSEGAREQYF. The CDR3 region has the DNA TGTGCCAGCAGCGTAAGCTCGGAGGGGGCGAGGGAGCAGTACTTC.

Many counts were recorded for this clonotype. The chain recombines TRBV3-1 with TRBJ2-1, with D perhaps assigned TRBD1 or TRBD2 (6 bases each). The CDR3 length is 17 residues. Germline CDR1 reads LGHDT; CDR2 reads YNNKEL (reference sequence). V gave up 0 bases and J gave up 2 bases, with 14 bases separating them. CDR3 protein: CASSQDEGGGPYNEQFF. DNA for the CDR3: TGTGCCAGCAGCCAAGATGAGGGGGGAGGTCCCTACAATGAGCAGTTCTTC.

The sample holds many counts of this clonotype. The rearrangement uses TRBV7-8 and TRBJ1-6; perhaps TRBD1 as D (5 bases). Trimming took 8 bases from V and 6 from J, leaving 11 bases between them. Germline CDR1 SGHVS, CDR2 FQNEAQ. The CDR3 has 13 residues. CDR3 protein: CASARASNSPLHF. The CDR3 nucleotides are TGTGCCAGCGCCAGGGCCTCTAATTCACCCCTCCACTTT.

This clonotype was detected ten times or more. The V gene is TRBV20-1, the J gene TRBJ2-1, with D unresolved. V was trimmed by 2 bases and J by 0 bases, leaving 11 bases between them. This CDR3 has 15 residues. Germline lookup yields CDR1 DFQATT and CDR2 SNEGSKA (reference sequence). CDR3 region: CSARSLTSSYNEQFF. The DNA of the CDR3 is TGCAGTGCTAGAAGCCTGACCAGCTCCTACAATGAGCAGTTCTTC.

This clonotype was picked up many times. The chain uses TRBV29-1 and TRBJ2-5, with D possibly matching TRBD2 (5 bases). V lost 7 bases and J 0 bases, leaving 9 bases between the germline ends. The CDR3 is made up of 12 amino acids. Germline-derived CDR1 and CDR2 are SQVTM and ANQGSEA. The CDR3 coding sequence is TGCAGCGCGGACTCGTACCAAGAGACCCAGTACTTC. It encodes CSADSYQETQYF.

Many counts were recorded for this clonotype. CDR3: CASSQTSYQETQYF. CDR3 DNA sequence: TGCGCCAGCAGCCAAACAAGCTACCAAGAGACCCAGTACTTC. The chain joins TRBV5-1 to TRBJ2-5; D gene uncertain. Trimming took off 4 bases at V and 0 bases at J, with 10 bases between the two ends. The germline V gene has CDR1 SGHRS and CDR2 YFSETQ. The CDR3 is 14 residues long.

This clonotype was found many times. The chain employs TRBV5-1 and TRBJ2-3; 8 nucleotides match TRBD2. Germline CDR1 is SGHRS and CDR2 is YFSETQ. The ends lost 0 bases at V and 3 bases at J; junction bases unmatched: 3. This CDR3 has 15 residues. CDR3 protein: CASSLVGLATDTQYF. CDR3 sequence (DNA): TGCGCCAGCAGCTTGGTAGGACTAGCTACAGATACGCAGTATTTT.